These 22 T cell receptor beta chains were sequenced from one sample in a study of T cells after yellow fever vaccination. TCRdb used MiXCR to reprocess the 5' RACE reads, holding one entry per CDR3 protein. The data hold around 320,000 distinct CDR3 sequences, with around 10% observed a single time. Here the sequenced sample was CD4+ T cells sorted from PBMCs, taken 45 days after the yellow fever booster vaccination. All receptors come from a man between 18 and 35 years old who received the YFV17D yellow fever vaccine.

There are a few counts of this clonotype. The CDR3: CASSQDLGASGTEAFF. The CDR3, as DNA: TGCGCCAGCAGCCAAGATTTGGGGGCTAGCGGCACTGAAGCTTTCTTT. The chain is built from TRBV4-3 and TRBJ1-1, with D perhaps matching TRBD1 (6 bases). Germline values: CDR1 LGHNA, CDR2 YSLEER. Trimming took 0 bases from V and 4 from J, leaving 15 bases between them. The CDR3 extends over 16 amino acids.

J is TRBJ2-2 and V is TRBV5-1, with D tentatively TRBD2 (5 bases). V shed 10 bases and J shed 4 bases, with 14 bases lying between them. The germline V gene encodes CDR1 SGHRS and CDR2 YFSETQ. The CDR3 has 13 residues. The CDR3 here is CACNEGGTGELFF. The DNA of the CDR3 is TGCGCCTGCAATGAAGGAGGCACCGGGGAGCTGTTTTTT.

The CDR3 bases are TGTGCCAGCAGCCAACCGGACTCGGGCACGCGGAACACTGAAGCTTTCTTT. Translated: CASSQPDSGTRNTEAFF. The chain recombines TRBV4-2 with TRBJ1-1, with D uncertain. Trimming cost V 2 bases and J 1 base, with 17 bases left between them. CDR1 is LGHNA and CDR2 is YNFKEQ in the germline V gene. CDR3 length equals 17 residues.

This chain connects TRBV20-1 to TRBJ1-3, with 11 bases fitting TRBD1. The junction had 13 bases not matched to a gene; V was cut back by 6 bases and J by 3 bases. This CDR3 has 17 residues. CDR1 and CDR2 from the germline V gene are DFQATT and SNEGSKA (reference sequence). The CDR3 DNA reads TGCAGTGCCGGAAGCCTAGGGACAGGGGGAAATGGAAACACCATATATTTT. Encoded protein: CSAGSLGTGGNGNTIYF.

The sample holds a few counts of this clonotype. The rearrangement links TRBV9 to TRBJ2-3, with 10 bases aligning to TRBD2. V shed 2 bases, J shed 4 bases, and the junction held 7 bases outside the gene matches. Germline CDR1 SGDLS, CDR2 YYNGEE. CDR3 length: 16 amino acids. The CDR3 loop reads CASSVLGLASPDTQYF. In nucleotides, the CDR3 is TGTGCCAGCAGCGTTTTGGGACTAGCGAGTCCAGATACGCAGTATTTT.

This clonotype has just a few counts. The gene calls are TRBV20-1 and TRBJ2-1, with TRBD2 matching 9 bases. This CDR3 comprises 15 residues. V lost 1 base to trimming and J lost 6 bases; unmatched junction nucleotides: 7. Germline CDR1 is DFQATT and CDR2 is SNEGSKA (reference sequence). DNA for the CDR3: TGCAGTGCTAGAGTCCCCGGGACTAGCTTCAATGAGCAGTTCTTC. Its protein is CSARVPGTSFNEQFF.

The CDR3 nucleotides read TGTGCCTGGAGTCGAGGACGGTCGAAAGGAAACACCATATATTTT. Protein sequence: CAWSRGRSKGNTIYF. J is TRBJ1-3 and V is TRBV30; no clear D. CDR1 is GTSNPN, CDR2 SVGIG, per germline (reference sequence). This CDR3 is 15 amino acids long. Trimming removed 2 bases from V and 4 bases from J, with 15 bases in between.

This clonotype turned up a few times. V usage is TRBV5-1 and J usage is TRBJ2-7, with D possibly TRBD1 on 5 matching bases. The CDR3 extends over 15 amino acids. The germline CDR1 and CDR2 sequences are SGHRS and YFSETQ. Trimming pared 1 base from V and 0 bases from J, leaving 11 bases between. As DNA, the CDR3 is TGCGCCAGCAGCTTGCAAGGGGCCAGCTCCTACGAGCAGTACTTC. The encoded protein is CASSLQGASSYEQYF.

The rearrangement uses TRBV24-1 and TRBJ1-2; 8 nucleotides match TRBD1. The CDR3 sequence is 14 residues long. In germline, CDR1 is KGHDR, CDR2 SFDVKD. V lost 4 bases to trimming and J lost 8 bases; unmatched junction nucleotides: 8. CDR3 bases: TGTGCCACCAGTGACCCATGGACAGGGTCAGGCTACACCTTC. Its translation is CATSDPWTGSGYTF.

This clonotype has more than one count but fewer than ten. The chain is built from TRBV20-1 and TRBJ2-3, with 7 bases matching TRBD2. V shed 3 bases and J 3 bases; nucleotides not matched to a gene: 6. The CDR3 contains 14 residues. Per the germline V gene, CDR1 is DFQATT and CDR2 is SNEGSKA (reference sequence). The CDR3 DNA reads as TGCAGTGCTAGTATACTAGCGTTGACAGATACGCAGTATTTT. Amino acids: CSASILALTDTQYF.

This clonotype was observed a few times. The chain combines TRBV5-1 with TRBJ2-2; D may be TRBD1 (6 bases). V lost 6 bases to trimming and J lost 2 bases, with 17 bases between them. CDR3 length: 16 amino acids. CDR1 SGHRS and CDR2 YFSETQ come from the germline V gene. DNA of the CDR3: TGCGCCAGCACCCTAAGCATGGACAGTAACACCGGGGAGCTGTTTTTT. Translating gives CASTLSMDSNTGELFF. The variable domain in full, with the rest retrieved from reference TRBV5-1 and TRBJ2-2, is KAGVTQTPRYLIKTRGQQVTLSCSPISGHRSVSWYQQTPGQGLQFLFEYFSETQRNKGNFPGRFSGRQFSNSRSEMNVSTLELGDSALYLCASTLSMDSNTGELFFGEGSRLTVL.

This clonotype has more than one count but fewer than ten. The V gene is TRBV19, the J gene TRBJ1-2; 10 nucleotides align to TRBD1. Looked up from germline, CDR1 is LNHDA and CDR2 is SQIVND (reference sequence). Germline trimming cut 3 bases from V and 5 bases from J; bases unmatched to any gene: 3. The CDR3 is 14 amino acids. The CDR3 loop is CASSMGQGLYGYTF. DNA for the CDR3: TGTGCCAGTAGTATGGGACAGGGGTTGTATGGCTACACCTTC.

This clonotype was recorded at least ten times. V usage is TRBV4-1 and J usage is TRBJ2-7; D not resolved. The germline V gene has CDR1 MGHRA and CDR2 YSYEKL. V lost 4 bases and J 3 bases, leaving 10 bases between the germline ends. CDR3 length: 13 residues. CDR3 protein: CASSRSVHYEQYF. The CDR3 DNA is TGCGCCAGCAGCCGGAGCGTACACTACGAGCAGTACTTC.

This clonotype was seen only a few times. A read error may be the cause here, since a much bigger clone is one base away. This likely comes from a read error, as the CDR3 has no conserved phenylalanine or tryptophan at its end. This rearrangement joins TRBV5-1 to TRBJ1-1, with a possible D match to TRBD1 (5 bases). The V gene lost 0 bases and the J gene lost 0 bases, with 6 bases spanning the gap. The CDR3 is 14 amino acids. CDR1 is SGHRS, CDR2 YFSETQ, per germline. CDR3 loop: CASSLDRMNTEAFL. The CDR3 DNA sequence: TGCGCCAGCAGCTTGGACAGGATGAACACTGAAGCTTTCCTT.

This clonotype was detected a few times. This chain links TRBV7-3 with TRBJ1-2, with TRBD1 as a possible D gene (5 bases). This CDR3 region has 15 residues. Trimming removed 2 bases from V and 3 bases from J, with 13 bases in between. Germline V lookup: CDR1 SGHTA, CDR2 FQGTGA. CDR3 in amino acids: CASSLVGAEYYGYTF. For the CDR3, the DNA is TGTGCCAGCAGCTTAGTAGGGGCTGAGTACTATGGCTACACCTTC.

This clonotype has a handful of counts. The genes are TRBV28 and TRBJ1-5; D possibly corresponds to TRBD1 (5 bases). The CDR3 runs to 16 residues. Trimming took off 2 bases at V and 3 bases at J, with 14 bases between the two ends. CDR1 and CDR2 from the germline V gene are MDHEN and SYDVKM. The CDR3 protein is CASSLMRGDDNQPQHF. The CDR3 region has the DNA TGTGCCAGCAGTTTAATGAGAGGGGACGACAATCAGCCCCAGCATTTT.

Remarks on this clonotype: A read error may produce the germline difference seen at one junction end. The gene calls are TRBV7-7 and TRBJ2-6; 8 bases fit TRBD1. Germline V gene lookup returns CDR1 SSHAT and CDR2 FNYEAQ (reference sequence). CDR3 size: 17 residues. This CDR3 reads CASSPWDRSSGANVLTF. The CDR3, as DNA: TGTGCTAGCAGCCCCTGGGACAGGTCCTCTGGGGCCAACGTCCTGACTTTC. The variable domain in full, with the rest retrieved from reference TRBV7-7 and TRBJ2-6, is GAGVSQSPRYKVTKRGQDVTLRCDPISSHATLYWYQQALGQGPEFLTYFNYEAQPDKSGLPSDRFSAERPEGSISTLTIQRTEQRDSAMYRCASSPWDRSSGANVLTFGAGSRLTVL.

In this sample, this clonotype turned up a few times. The V gene is TRBV27, the J gene TRBJ2-3; D assignment may be TRBD1 or TRBD2 (6 bases each). The CDR3 is made up of 14 amino acids. In germline, CDR1 is MNHEY, CDR2 SMNVEV (reference sequence). Trimming shortened V by 6 bases and J by 5 bases, and 15 bases separated the two germline ends. CDR3 sequence: CASRAEGGRDTQYF. CDR3 coding DNA: TGTGCCAGCAGGGCTGAGGGGGGCAGAGATACGCAGTATTTT.

In its sample, this clonotype was seen a few times. The chain links TRBV20-1 to TRBJ1-6, with D tentatively TRBD1 (6 bases). Germline V lookup: CDR1 DFQATT, CDR2 SNEGSKA (reference sequence). Trimming left V 7 bases short and J 7 bases short, with 20 bases between. This CDR3 is 15 amino acids long. The CDR3 region has the DNA TGCAGTGTTAAGGACGGGGGGGCAGGAAATTCACCCCTCCACTTT. Translated, it gives CSVKDGGAGNSPLHF.

There are a few counts of this clonotype. The chain combines TRBV11-2 with TRBJ2-5; the match to TRBD2 covers 8 bases. The CDR3 sequence is 17 residues long. CDR1 and CDR2 (germline): SGHAT, FQNNGV. V was pared by 3 bases and J by 2 bases, with 11 bases of the junction left unmatched. CDR3 bases: TGTGCCAGCAGCTTGGGGGCGGTAGCGGGGCGTCAAGAGACCCAGTACTTC. Translation gives CASSLGAVAGRQETQYF.

This chain links TRBV20-1 with TRBJ2-5, with 9 bases fitting TRBD2. This CDR3 is built from 15 residues. Germline CDR1 reads DFQATT; CDR2 reads SNEGSKA (reference sequence). J gave up 2 bases and V 6 bases, and 10 bases lay outside the gene matches. CDR3 residues: CSASPPAGGQETQYF. As DNA, the CDR3 is TGCAGTGCCTCCCCACCGGCGGGGGGGCAAGAGACCCAGTACTTC.

The V call is TRBV5-6, the J call TRBJ2-7; TRBD1 is a possible D gene (6 bases). The CDR3 consists of 14 residues. CDR1 is SGHDT and CDR2 is YYEEEE in the germline V gene. The V gene lost 4 bases and the J gene lost 2 bases, with 13 bases spanning the gap. In nucleotides, the CDR3 is TGTGCCAGCAGCCCACGAAAGGGGGCCTACGAGCAGTACGTC. This gives the protein CASSPRKGAYEQYV.